This T cell receptor (beta chain) comes out of a study of CD8 T cells in Susac syndrome. With random hexamers, reverse transcription was performed on about 0.5 to 1 ug of RNA. MiXCR, run by TCRdb on the immunoSEQ multiplex PCR reads, gives a single entry per CDR3 protein. The sample lists about 300,000 distinct CDR3 sequences; around 85% were seen once. The authors negatively isolated CD8+ and CD4+ T cells and FACS-enriched TEMRA cells. The CDR3 has 15 residues. Germline CDR1 MDHEN, CDR2 SYDVKM. The J segment lost 6 bases and the V segment lost 6 bases, leaving 7 bases of the junction unmatched. The table lists this clonotype with a few counts.

The TCR sequence derives from a human donor with multiple sclerosis. The specimen was CD8+ T cells from PBMCs. This rearrangement joins TRBV28 to TRBJ1-5; 11 nucleotides align to TRBD1. This CDR3 is CASSNGGTGGQPQHF. As DNA, the CDR3 is TGTGCCAGCAGCAATGGTGGGACAGGGGGTCAGCCCCAGCATTTT.